This paragraph reports one T cell receptor (beta chain). Its recognized antigen is unknown. No per-base quality is available; no much larger clone lies one base away. This sample is part of a study of T cell responses to AZD1222 COVID-19 vaccine (dated by TCRdb to about 2021). About the study as a whole: AZD1222 recipients with second doses at about 4 weeks or about 12 weeks were pooled, because spike-specific TCR depth and breadth did not differ between schedules. TCR sequencing covered some 240 trial participants: about 210 given two doses of AZD1222 and approximately 25 given two doses of MenACWY control vaccine. Trial participants were enrolled by age into 18-55, 56-69 and 70-plus year subgroups, with roughly 160, 29 and 62 TCR-sequenced participants respectively. On the study overall, not on this receptor specifically: Nearly half of unique spike-specific TCRs reportedly recognized epitopes outside regions mutated in the B.1.351 and B.1.1.7 variants. Participants were mostly white British and included more females than males, and it was suggested by the authors that clonal diversity may have been underestimated. After two AZD1222 doses, spike-specific TCR breadth and depth were significantly higher than at day 0 and than in MenACWY recipients. The vaccine-associated CD4 TCRs covered the entire spike protein, and the dominant responses fell in regions 160-218 and 743-854. In the small 56-69-year group, the increase in depth fell short of significance, most likely because of low power. No day 14 peak-response samples were available, so repertoires were characterized only after the peak T cell response. Conclusions about previously exposed vaccinees were limited because only a handful of AZD1222 recipients were SARS-CoV-2 seropositive at baseline.

What this sample's time point label stands for: baseline before first vaccination. Vaccinee samples came from UK trials COV001 and COV002, including a single-blind randomized controlled phase 2/3 trial of AZD1222 (ChAdOx1 nCoV-19) in healthy adults. For TCRbeta chain sequencing, PBMC samples were collected from trial participants at day 0 and at day 28 after the second dose. The CDR3 regions of human TCRbeta chains were subjected to immunosequencing. Concerning the study's data processing: TCRs in the repertoires were compared against a reference library of SARS-CoV-2-specific TCRs that had been generated with the MIRA antigen-specificity platform. Breadth meant the fraction of unique TCRs that were SARS-CoV-2-associated, whereas depth meant the fraction of total T cells that were SARS-CoV-2-associated. Each spike-specific TCR was assigned to its reactive spike region and to a CD4 or CD8 class using the MIRA data. Log10-transformed breadth and depth values were compared by one-way ANOVA with Sidak's multiple comparisons tests. In its TCRdb copy, this immuneACCESS table keeps in-frame sequences only and misses some clones. Where compared with another copy, unresolved V genes explain less than half of these, and the others have no known cause. The DNA gave D and trimming, while V, J and clone size come from that table. The sample table contains 35,000 to 45,000 clones; only one count was recorded for roughly 80% of them. Under 5% of the sample belongs to the ten largest clones.

Its CDR3 holds 14 amino acids, cysteine through phenylalanine. The only DNA kept is the CDR3, 42 bases in frame from the first base. V is cut back by 1 base and J by 11 bases, with 9 bases in the junction unmatched. CDR1 and CDR2, per the germline V gene (reference sequence), are SGHKS and YYEKEE. The TCR originated in an adult in good health. Material: peripheral blood, obtained on day 0 of AZD1222 vaccination. The chain is encoded by TRBV5-5 joined to TRBJ1-5, with 7 bases in between that match TRBD1. Here is the DNA: TGTGCCAGCAGCTTGACAGGGGACCTTGTGGCCCAGCATTTT. This translates into CASSLTGDLVAQHF.